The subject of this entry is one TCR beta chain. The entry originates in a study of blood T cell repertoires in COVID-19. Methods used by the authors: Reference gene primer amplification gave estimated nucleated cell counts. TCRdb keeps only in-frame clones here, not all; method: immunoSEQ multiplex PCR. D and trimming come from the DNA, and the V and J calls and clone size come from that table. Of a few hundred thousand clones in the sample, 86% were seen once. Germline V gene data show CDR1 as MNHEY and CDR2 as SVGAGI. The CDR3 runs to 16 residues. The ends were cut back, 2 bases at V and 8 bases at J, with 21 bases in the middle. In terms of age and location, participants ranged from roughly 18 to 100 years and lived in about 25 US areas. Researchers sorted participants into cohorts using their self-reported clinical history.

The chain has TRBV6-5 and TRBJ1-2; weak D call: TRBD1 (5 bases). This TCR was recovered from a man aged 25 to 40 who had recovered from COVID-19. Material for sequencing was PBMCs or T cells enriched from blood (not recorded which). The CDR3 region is CASSYPPGQGLYGYTF. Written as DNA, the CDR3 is TGTGCCAGCAGTTACCCCCCGGGCCAGGGCCTTTACGGCTACACCTTC.